A selection of T cell receptor beta chains follows, all from one sample in a study of cytomegalovirus exposure and HLA in healthy donors. Assay used: immunoSEQ multiplex PCR; TCRdb lists only in-frame clones, some missing. In the table there are some 180,000 clones, 70% to 80% of which are singletons. The sequencing input was PBMCs. Receptors originate from a young man in good health and CMV-seronegative. CDR3s include the opening cysteine and the closing phenylalanine or tryptophan. A D gene is named only where the DNA matches it firmly.

d_call | j_call | v_call | cdr3_nt | cdr3_aa
. | TRBJ1-6 | TRBV5-6 | TGTGCCAGCAGCTTGCGGGGGGCTCCTAATTCACCCCTCCACTTT | CASSLRGAPNSPLHF
. | TRBJ1-3 | TRBV4-3 | TGCGCCAGCAGCCAAGTTTACCGACTGGAAAACACCATATATTTT | CASSQVYRLENTIYF
TRBD2 | TRBJ2-1 | TRBV5-1 | TGCGCCAGCAGCTCCGGGACTAGCGAGTACAATGAGCAGTTCTTC | CASSSGTSEYNEQFF
. | TRBJ2-7 | TRBV5-6 | TGTGCCAGCAGATACACGGGCTCCTACGAGCAGTACTTC | CASRYTGSYEQYF
. | TRBJ1-5 | TRBV30 | TGTGCCTGGAGTCCGGACAGTAATCAGCCCCAGCATTTT | CAWSPDSNQPQHF
TRBD2 | TRBJ2-7 | TRBV30 | TGTGCCTGGAGTGTTGCGGGGGACTACGAGCAGTACTTC | CAWSVAGDYEQYF
. | TRBJ1-2 | TRBV6-5 | TGTGCCAGCAGTTCCCTGTCGGACACCTACTATGGCTACACCTTC | CASSSLSDTYYGYTF
TRBD2 | TRBJ2-2 | TRBV5-4 | TGTGCCAGCAGCCCTGGACTAGCGGGAGTCACCGGGGAGCTGTTTTTT | CASSPGLAGVTGELFF
TRBD2 | TRBJ2-7 | TRBV7-2 | TGTGCCAGCAGCTTGGGTCTAGCGGCCCCCCCCTACGAGCAGTACTTC | CASSLGLAAPPYEQYF
TRBD1 | TRBJ2-5 | TRBV2 | TGTGCCAGCAGTGTTGCGGACAGGGGACTGTACCAAGAGACCCAGTACTTC | CASSVADRGLYQETQYF